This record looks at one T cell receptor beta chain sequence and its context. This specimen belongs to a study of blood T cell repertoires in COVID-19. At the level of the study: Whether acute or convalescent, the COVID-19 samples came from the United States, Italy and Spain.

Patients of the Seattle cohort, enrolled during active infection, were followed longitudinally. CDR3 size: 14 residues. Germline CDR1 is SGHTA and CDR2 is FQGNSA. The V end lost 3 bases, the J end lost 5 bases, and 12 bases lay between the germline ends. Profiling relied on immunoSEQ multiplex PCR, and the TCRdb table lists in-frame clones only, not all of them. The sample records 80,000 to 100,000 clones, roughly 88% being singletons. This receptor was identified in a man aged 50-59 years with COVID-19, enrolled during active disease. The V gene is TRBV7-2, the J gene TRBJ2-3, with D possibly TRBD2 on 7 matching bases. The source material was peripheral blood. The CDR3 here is CASSLTGGGDTQYF. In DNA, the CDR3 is TGTGCCAGCAGCTTGACGGGGGGCGGAGATACGCAGTATTTT.